This T cell receptor (beta chain) originates from a study of vaccination effects on CD4 cells after COVID-19. Study details: Post-vaccine specimens were collected at a median of 72 days following the second dose.

Assay used: immunoSEQ multiplex PCR; TCRdb lists only in-frame clones, some missing. The sample contains approximately 11,000 clones, less than 75% of which appear only once. General study results and limits: Only 1 of 255 vaccine-induced clones from healthy vaccinees cross-reacted with common cold coronaviruses. Few convalescent patients were included, and no early post-infection timepoints were sampled.

About this clone: Antigen specificity is unknown.

Sequencing was preceded by expansion of antigen-specific CD4+ T cells with viral peptide pools in the ViraFEST assay. After more than 8 days in culture, the CD4+ T cells were isolated. BNT162b2 vaccine or mRNA-1273 vaccine was given to participants in two doses. The study found no prior SARS-CoV-2 infection in the vaccine recipients, who tested negative for nucleocapsid antibodies. The CDR3 is 13 residues long. CDR1 SGHVS and CDR2 FNYEAQ come from the germline V gene. Trimming cost V 5 bases and J 11 bases; bases outside gene matches: 9. The rearrangement links TRBV7-6 to TRBJ2-1; 7 positions match TRBD2. The receptor comes from a human donor who received a COVID-19 vaccine. The sequenced sample was CD4+ T cells from PBMCs cultured with SARS-CoV-2 spike peptides, obtained after COVID-19 vaccination. The CDR3 here is CASSLGGSFKQFF. CDR3 in DNA: TGTGCCAGCAGCCTGGGGGGGTCATTTAAGCAGTTCTTC. Combining the CDR3 with reference TRBV7-6 and TRBJ2-1 gives the whole variable domain GAGVSQSPRYKVTKRGQDVALRCDPISGHVSLYWYRQALGQGPEFLTYFNYEAQQDKSGLPNDRFSAERPEGSISTLTIQRTEQRDSAMYRCASSLGGSFKQFFGPGTRLTVL.